Sequencing of this T cell receptor (beta chain) was carried out in a study of cytomegalovirus exposure and HLA in healthy donors. In germline, CDR1 is LNHDA, CDR2 SQIVND (reference sequence). V lost 5 bases to trimming and J lost 3 bases; unmatched junction nucleotides: 14. The CDR3 loop spans 17 amino acids. Both 60 Vbeta primers and 13 Jbeta primers went into the PCR. In the study's own analysis: Later analysis identified 65 million to 80 million unique TCR beta chains, about 12 million shared. Sequencing was performed with immunoSEQ multiplex PCR; in TCRdb, only in-frame clones are kept and a portion is missing. That table supplies the V and J calls and clone size; D and trimming were determined from the DNA. The table lists approximately 150,000 clones, roughly 65% of them singletons. Overall study results and limits: Rates of TCR association differed by HLA locus in a later analysis, with DRB1 highest and HLA-C lowest.

Note on this clone: Its specificity is not known.

This receptor was taken from a man in his sixties in good health and CMV-seronegative. This chain links TRBV19 with TRBJ2-5, with 8 positions matching TRBD2. Sequencing used PBMCs. In DNA form, the CDR3 reads TGTGCCAGTAGTCCCGACAGGAGTTCGACTAGCGAAGAGACCCAGTACTTC. Its translation is CASSPDRSSTSEETQYF.